This entry features one T cell receptor beta chain sequence. The antigen remains undetermined. The CDR3 loop spans 15 amino acids. The germline V and J ends were trimmed by 0 bases and 4 bases, with 11 bases remaining between them. Germline CDR1 reads SGDLS; CDR2 reads YYNGEE. Healthy HIV-negative adults with no recent acute infections or vaccinations were recruited as donors. Memory CD4+ cells were the fraction left after CD45RA+ naive selection. The sample is drawn from a study of shared clonotypes between healthy human individuals. Methods used by the authors: For the immunoSEQ data, sequences were junction-only without quality scores, so filtering differed. Using immunoSEQ multiplex PCR, the repertoire was profiled, and TCRdb retains in-frame clones only, with some absent. V and J calls and clone size come straight from that table; D and trimming were deduced from the DNA. The repertoire holds a few million clones, approximately 93% seen once, with about 0.39% in the top ten.

The study, taken as a whole, reports: Incomplete sequencing of sorted subsets was indicated by rarefaction despite large depth.

The chain couples TRBV9 to TRBJ1-5, with no clear D. This TCR derives from a man between 18 and 29 years old in good health. Some clones in this sample may be carry-over from other donors' samples. Source material: naive CD4+ T cells from PBMCs. Indicated subset: CD45RA+ positively selected. CDR3 coding DNA: TGTGCCAGCAGCGTAGGGCAGGCAGGAAATCAGCCCCAGCATTTT. Translating it yields CASSVGQAGNQPQHF.